This T cell receptor (beta chain) was captured by sequencing in a study of blood T cell repertoires in COVID-19. The wider study: COVID-19 samples, acute and convalescent, were from the United States, Italy and Spain. PBMCs, B-cell-depleted T cells, or T cells provided the cDNA or gDNA that made up the material.

Methods used by the authors: Quantification of nucleated cells was approximated via reference gene primer amplification. Clones were sequenced by immunoSEQ multiplex PCR, and TCRdb holds only the in-frame ones, with some missing. Clone size and V and J calls were adopted from that table, with D and trimming inferred from the DNA. The sample shows about 160,000 clones, 85% to 90% of them seen only once. The receptor comes from a woman in her sixties or seventies with COVID-19, enrolled during active disease. Sequencing input: peripheral blood.

The CDR3 nucleotides are TGTGCCAGCTCACCGCCCGGACAGGCTGAAAAACTGTTTTTT. Residues: CASSPPGQAEKLFF. The V call is TRBV18, the J call TRBJ1-4, with TRBD1 matching over 7 bases. Germline CDR1 KGHSH, CDR2 LQKENI. This CDR3 spans 14 amino acids. V shed 3 bases, J shed 7 bases, and the junction held 5 bases outside the gene matches.